Below are 29 T cell receptor beta chains sequenced from a single sample in a study of Ad26.COV2.S vaccination and SARS-CoV-2 variants. As to treatment: 15 to 20 received Ad26.COV2.S at low or high dose, single or two shots; roughly 5 received placebo; per-sample allocation not given. Samples analyzed were those drawn on day 63 after the first vaccine or placebo injection. Some clones are missing from TCRdb's copy, which holds only in-frame ones; the method was immunoSEQ multiplex PCR. The sample yields more than 300,000 clones, around 89% seen once. The sequencing here drew on peripheral blood, taken in a trial of Ad26.COV2.S vaccine versus placebo. The receptors originated from a person aged 18-60 years who received the Ad26.COV2.S COVID-19 vaccine or a placebo.

This chain connects TRBV5-6 to TRBJ2-1, with 7 bases lining up with TRBD1. The CDR3 contains 12 residues. V was clipped by 4 bases and J by 7 bases; unmatched bases: 2. CDR1 is SGHDT, CDR2 YYEEEE, per germline. The CDR3 DNA sequence: TGTGCCAGCAGCCCGGGACAGAATGAGCAGTTCTTC. Amino acid sequence: CASSPGQNEQFF.

The chain is built from TRBV4-3 and TRBJ2-2; 7 bases agree with TRBD2. Germline V gene lookup returns CDR1 LGHNA and CDR2 YSLEER. The CDR3 covers 14 residues. V lost 1 base to trimming and J lost 7 bases; unmatched junction nucleotides: 3. The CDR3 sequence: CASSQATSVGELFF. DNA of the CDR3: TGCGCCAGCAGCCAAGCCACTAGCGTCGGGGAGCTGTTTTTT.

The rearrangement uses TRBV28 and TRBJ2-7; possibly TRBD1 for D (6 bases). CDR1 is MDHEN, CDR2 SYDVKM, per germline. Trimming took 3 bases from V and 5 from J, leaving 14 bases between them. The CDR3 sequence is 14 residues long. The CDR3 region is CASSFGARGNEQYF. In DNA form, the CDR3 reads TGTGCCAGCAGTTTTGGAGCCAGGGGCAACGAGCAGTACTTC.

This chain uses TRBV6-2 or TRBV6-3 with TRBJ2-1, with 10 nucleotides matching TRBD2. CDR1 and CDR2 from the germline V gene are MNHEY and SVGEGT. The CDR3 spans 16 residues. V was pared by 5 bases and J by 8 bases, with 12 bases of the junction left unmatched. CDR3 sequence (DNA): TGTGCCAGCAGTCCAACAACTAGCGGGGTTACGGATGAGCAGTTCTTC. As protein: CASSPTTSGVTDEQFF.

Concerning this clone: This CDR3 is also generated by other DNA sequences in the sample. The chain employs TRBV30 and TRBJ1-5; D is possibly TRBD1 (6 bases). Germline lookup yields CDR1 GTSNPN and CDR2 SVGIG (reference sequence). The CDR3 has 14 amino acids. The V end was cut by 0 bases, the J end by 5 bases, with 11 bases between. In nucleotides, the CDR3 is TGTGCCTGGAGTGTAGGGCAGGGGCATCAGCCCCAGCATTTT. This encodes CAWSVGQGHQPQHF.

The chain links TRBV5-1 to TRBJ2-2; D may be TRBD1 (5 bases). V dropped 2 bases and J dropped 4 bases, with 12 bases sitting between them. The germline V gene has CDR1 SGHRS and CDR2 YFSETQ. The CDR3 is 15 residues long. The chain's CDR3 is CASSLAITGTGELFF. CDR3 coding DNA: TGCGCCAGCAGCTTAGCCATCACAGGCACCGGGGAGCTGTTTTTT.

This clone was seen only a few times. The chain is built from TRBV5-1 and TRBJ2-5; D is undetermined. The CDR3 loop spans 14 amino acids. Per germline, CDR1 SGHRS and CDR2 YFSETQ. V lost 3 bases and J lost 2, with 11 bases in between. The CDR3 DNA follows: TGCGCCAGCAGCTCGTTTGGTAAACAAGAGACCCAGTACTTC. It yields the protein CASSSFGKQETQYF. The full variable domain, completed using reference TRBV5-1 and TRBJ2-5, is KAGVTQTPRYLIKTRGQQVTLSCSPISGHRSVSWYQQTPGQGLQFLFEYFSETQRNKGNFPGRFSGRQFSNSRSEMNVSTLELGDSALYLCASSSFGKQETQYFGPGTRLLVL.

This chain uses TRBV18 with TRBJ2-1; TRBD2 matches at 9 bases. This CDR3 is built from 17 residues. Trimming at V came to 3 bases and at J to 9 bases, leaving 15 bases not matched to a gene. The germline V gene has CDR1 KGHSH and CDR2 LQKENI. The DNA of the CDR3 is TGTGCCAGCTCACCTTTTACCTTAGCGGGAGTTAATAGTGAGCAGTTCTTC. Its protein is CASSPFTLAGVNSEQFF.

The rearrangement uses TRBV5-1 and TRBJ2-7; TRBD2 matches 8 bases. V was pared by 1 base and J by 2 bases, with 5 bases of the junction left unmatched. This CDR3 spans 15 amino acids. Germline CDR1 and CDR2: SGHRS and YFSETQ. The DNA for the CDR3 is TGCGCCAGCAGCTTGACTAGCGGACCCGCCTACGAGCAGTACTTC. It is translated as CASSLTSGPAYEQYF.

The genes are TRBV24-1 and TRBJ2-1, with TRBD2 matching over 11 bases. V lost 4 bases to trimming and J lost 8 bases; unmatched junction nucleotides: 9. This CDR3 is built from 16 residues. Germline CDR1 reads KGHDR; CDR2 reads SFDVKD. CDR3 sequence reads: CATSDPTSGSSDEQFF. CDR3 bases: TGTGCCACCAGTGACCCCACTAGCGGGAGTTCCGATGAGCAGTTCTTC.

V and J are TRBV24-1 and TRBJ2-5, with 8 bases matching TRBD1. This CDR3 spans 14 amino acids. CDR1 and CDR2 from the germline V gene are KGHDR and SFDVKD. J gave up 3 bases and V 4 bases, and 3 bases lay outside the gene matches. The CDR3 protein is CATSDPDREETQYF. CDR3 nucleotide sequence: TGTGCCACCAGTGACCCGGACAGGGAAGAGACCCAGTACTTC.

In its sample, this clone was seen a few times. The chain joins TRBV7-9 to TRBJ2-7; 9 bases are shared with TRBD1. The CDR3 has 15 residues. Trimming cost V 5 bases and J 3 bases; bases outside gene matches: 8. Germline V gene data show CDR1 as SEHNR and CDR2 as FQNEAQ (reference sequence). The CDR3 protein is CASSDRDRVYYEQYF. CDR3 coding DNA: TGTGCCAGCAGCGACCGGGACAGGGTCTACTACGAGCAGTACTTC.

This chain links TRBV27 with TRBJ2-1; TRBD1 might be the D (7 bases). Between the trimmed V and J ends, which lost 3 bases and 7 bases, there was a span of 16 bases. The germline V gene has CDR1 MNHEY and CDR2 SMNVEV (reference sequence). The CDR3 runs to 15 residues. CDR3 sequence: CASSLLRQGGNEQFF. Written as DNA, the CDR3 is TGTGCCAGCAGTTTGCTACGACAGGGAGGAAATGAGCAGTTCTTC.

The count of this clone is one. V gene TRBV2 combines with J gene TRBJ1-6; D ambiguous. The V end lost 3 bases, the J end lost 9 bases, and 12 bases lay between the germline ends. Germline CDR1 reads SNHLY; CDR2 reads FYNNEI. CDR3 length: 14 amino acids. The CDR3 DNA reads as TGTGCCAGCAGTGACCCCCGGTGGAGTTCACCCCTCCACTTT. This sequence encodes CASSDPRWSSPLHF. The complete variable domain, with remaining parts taken from reference TRBV2 and TRBJ1-6, reads EPEVTQTPSHQVTQMGQEVILRCVPISNHLYFYWYRQILGQKVEFLVSFYNNEISEKSEIFDDQFSVERPDGSNFTLKIRSTKLEDSAMYFCASSDPRWSSPLHFGNGTRLTVT.

The CDR3 sequence: CASSFGGSGDTGELFF. The CDR3 DNA is TGTGCCAGCAGTTTCGGCGGGAGCGGGGACACCGGGGAGCTGTTTTTT. The genes are TRBV28 and TRBJ2-2, with 7 bases matching TRBD2. The germline V gene encodes CDR1 MDHEN and CDR2 SYDVKM. Unmatched junction bases numbered 7, after V lost 3 bases and J lost 3 bases. This CDR3 comprises 16 residues.

CDR3 residues: CASGMVQPQHF. The CDR3 DNA reads as TGTGCCAGCGGTATGGTTCAGCCCCAGCATTTT. The chain couples TRBV27 to TRBJ1-5; D gene uncertain. Germline V gives CDR1 MNHEY, CDR2 SMNVEV (reference sequence). The CDR3 runs to 11 residues. Trimming left V 8 bases short and J 6 bases short, with 8 bases between.

This clone has only one observation. V gene TRBV10-3 combines with J gene TRBJ1-2; perhaps TRBD1 as D (6 bases). This CDR3 comprises 14 residues. Deletions cut 6 bases from V and 0 bases from J, with 11 bases between. The germline CDR1 and CDR2 sequences are ENHRY and SYGVKD. The CDR3 bases are TGTGCCATCAGCTGGGACAACACTAACTATGGCTACACCTTC. Translated, it gives CAISWDNTNYGYTF.

The genes are TRBV18 and TRBJ2-5; 9 bases map to TRBD1. Germline CDR1 is KGHSH and CDR2 is LQKENI. There are 15 residues in the CDR3. V was clipped by 6 bases and J by 5 bases; unmatched bases: 10. As DNA, the CDR3 is TGTGCCAGCTCTCCGGGACAGGGATTCTTGGAGACCCAGTACTTC. Translated: CASSPGQGFLETQYF.

The chain carries TRBV4-1 and TRBJ2-5; TRBD1 matches 7 bases. Trimming at V came to 3 bases and at J to 5 bases, leaving 3 bases not matched to a gene. The germline CDR1 and CDR2 sequences are MGHRA and YSYEKL. There are 13 residues in the CDR3. The CDR3 nucleotides read TGCGCCAGCAGCCAGACAGGGATTGAGACCCAGTACTTC. Its protein is CASSQTGIETQYF.

The chain joins TRBV5-1 to TRBJ2-5, with 8 nucleotides matching TRBD2. V shed 0 bases, J shed 2 bases, and the junction held 3 bases outside the gene matches. CDR1 SGHRS and CDR2 YFSETQ come from the germline V gene. The CDR3 runs 15 residues. CDR3 DNA sequence: TGCGCCAGCAGCTTGGCGGGAGGGGGGCAAGAGACCCAGTACTTC. This gives the protein CASSLAGGGQETQYF.

This chain uses TRBV5-4 with TRBJ1-2, with 7 nucleotides matching TRBD1. V gave up 4 bases and J gave up 5 bases; unmatched junction bases: 11. Germline CDR1 SGHNT, CDR2 YYREEE (reference sequence). There are 15 residues in the CDR3. Here the CDR3 DNA reads TGTGCCAGCAGCCCCGGAGAGGGGGCTAGGTATGGCTACACCTTC. It encodes CASSPGEGARYGYTF.

The chain employs TRBV3-1 (or the pseudogene TRBV3-2) and TRBJ1-2; D perhaps matches TRBD1 (5 bases). Trimming removed 5 bases at V and 3 bases at J, with 16 bases between. Per germline, CDR1 LGHDT and CDR2 YNNKEL (reference sequence). CDR3 size: 15 residues. The CDR3 sequence: CASSNLPRGYYGYTF. The CDR3 DNA reads as TGTGCCAGCAGCAACCTCCCCCGGGGGTACTATGGCTACACCTTC.

The CDR3 region has the DNA TGTGCCAGCAGTGAACCACGCGACCTGCCTAGCACAGATACGCAGTATTTT. Its protein product is CASSEPRDLPSTDTQYF. The chain combines TRBV2 with TRBJ2-3; no definite D call. The CDR3 loop spans 17 amino acids. CDR1 and CDR2 from the germline V gene are SNHLY and FYNNEI. V lost 2 bases and J 0 bases, leaving 15 bases between the germline ends.

The chain uses TRBV18 and TRBJ1-1; the D is unclear. Per the germline V gene, CDR1 is KGHSH and CDR2 is LQKENI. V was cut by 5 bases and J by 1 base, with 11 bases left in between. The CDR3 covers 14 residues. CDR3 DNA sequence: TGTGCCAGCTCAGTAGCTCAGAGGAACACTGAAGCTTTCTTT. It is translated as CASSVAQRNTEAFF.

V gene TRBV28 combines with J gene TRBJ1-1, with D possibly matching TRBD1 (6 bases). Between the trimmed V and J ends, which lost 5 bases and 1 base, there was a span of 14 bases. CDR1 is MDHEN, CDR2 SYDVKM, per germline. There are 15 residues in the CDR3. The CDR3 DNA is TGTGCCAGCAGTGTAGGGTACAGGGAGAACACTGAAGCTTTCTTT. This encodes CASSVGYRENTEAFF.

CDR3 protein: CASSLTSGTDTQYF. CDR3 in DNA: TGTGCCAGCAGCTTAACTAGCGGCACAGATACGCAGTATTTT. The chain employs TRBV7-9 and TRBJ2-3, with TRBD2 matching over 7 bases. The CDR3 totals 14 residues. Per the germline V gene, CDR1 is SEHNR and CDR2 is FQNEAQ (reference sequence). V lost 2 bases, J lost 1 base, and 0 bases stayed unmatched.

This chain connects TRBV19 to TRBJ2-7, with a tentative D call TRBD1 (6 bases). Germline assignment: CDR1 LNHDA and CDR2 SQIVND (reference sequence). CDR3 length equals 14 residues. Trimming took 4 bases from V and 0 from J, leaving 10 bases between them. The CDR3 nucleotides are TGTGCCAGTAGTAGGTCAGGGGTCTCCTACGAGCAGTACTTC. Its protein is CASSRSGVSYEQYF.

The rearrangement uses TRBV5-8 and TRBJ1-1; D might be TRBD1 (6 bases). Looked up from germline, CDR1 is SGHTS and CDR2 is YDEGEE. The CDR3 is made up of 14 amino acids. Trimming left V 4 bases short and J 0 bases short, with 10 bases between. CDR3 DNA: TGTGCCAGCAGCCTAGGGGGTCTGAACACTGAAGCTTTCTTT. Translation: CASSLGGLNTEAFF.

There are a few counts of this clone. The rearrangement links TRBV9 to TRBJ1-1; 9 bases line up with TRBD1. V shed 3 bases, J shed 1 base, and the junction held 4 bases outside the gene matches. This CDR3 spans 15 amino acids. Germline loops: CDR1 SGDLS, CDR2 YYNGEE. The CDR3 nucleotides read TGTGCCAGCAGCGGGACAGGGGAAGGGAACACTGAAGCTTTCTTT. This translates into CASSGTGEGNTEAFF.